This T cell receptor (beta chain) emerged from a study of CD8+CD57+ T cells in acquired aplastic anemia. About the research overall: Roughly 3.1 ug was the average amount of DNA from sorted CD4+ and CD8+ cells.

V lost 3 bases, J lost 10 bases, and 3 bases stayed unmatched. Germline V gene lookup returns CDR1 SGHVT and CDR2 SQSDAQ. The CDR3 has 12 residues. Researchers used genomic DNA as the template to profile TCR beta VDJ and CDR3. MiXCR was run by TCRdb on the reads, yielding one entry per CDR3 protein. The sample carries about 190,000 distinct CDR3 sequences, about 53% recorded once. The chain combines TRBV7-4 with TRBJ2-1, with TRBD2 matching over 7 bases. The sequence derives from a human donor in good health, serving as a control. Sequenced material: sorted CD4+, CD8+, or CD8+CD57+ T cells (not recorded which) from PBMCs. CDR3 coding DNA: TGTGCCAGCAGCTTGGGGGGGGACGAGCAGTTCTTC. This translates into CASSLGGDEQFF.